These 20 T cell receptor beta chains originate from one sample sequenced in a study of cytomegalovirus exposure and HLA in healthy donors. The PCR contained 60 Vbeta and 13 Jbeta primers. Method: immunoSEQ multiplex PCR; TCRdb's copy keeps in-frame clones and lacks some. The table includes a few hundred thousand clones, about 80% detected once. The material sequenced was PBMCs. All receptors derive from a man aged 35 to 55 in good health and CMV-seronegative.

V gene TRBV11-3 combines with J gene TRBJ2-6; TRBD1 might be the D (6 bases). Germline CDR1 reads SGHNT; CDR2 reads YENEEA. The V end was cut by 4 bases, the J end by 2 bases, with 9 bases between. CDR3 length: 15 residues. DNA for the CDR3: TGTGCCAGCAGCTCACAGGGAACTGGGGCCAACGTCCTGACTTTC. It is translated as CASSSQGTGANVLTF.

Only a few counts were recorded for this clone. The V and J genes are TRBV11-3 and TRBJ1-1; D may be TRBD1 (6 bases). Germline assignment: CDR1 SGHNT and CDR2 YENEEA. V was shortened by 5 bases and J by 0 bases, with 10 bases between the two germline ends. This CDR3 spans 14 amino acids. In DNA, the CDR3 is TGTGCCAGCAGCCTGCAGGGGCTGAACACTGAAGCTTTCTTT. Translation: CASSLQGLNTEAFF.

The chain combines TRBV10-2 with TRBJ2-1; D remains unclear. V dropped 3 bases and J dropped 4 bases, with 10 bases sitting between them. This CDR3 region has 14 residues. Per the germline V gene, CDR1 is WSHSY and CDR2 is SAAADI. The CDR3 region is CASSDGNLYNEQFF. The CDR3 DNA sequence: TGCGCCAGCAGTGATGGCAATCTTTACAATGAGCAGTTCTTC.

The chain links TRBV7-2 to TRBJ2-3; TRBD2 agrees at 10 bases. CDR3 length equals 16 residues. The V segment lost 2 bases and the J segment 8 bases; nucleotides outside the gene matches: 10. Germline V lookup: CDR1 SGHTA, CDR2 FQGNSA. CDR3 in amino acids: CASSLKAGGVFGTQYF. The CDR3, as DNA: TGTGCCAGCAGCTTAAAAGCGGGGGGGGTTTTTGGTACGCAGTATTTT.

CDR3: CASSDSIDNTIYF. The CDR3 coding sequence is TGTGCCAGCAGCGACAGTATAGACAACACCATATATTTT. The chain recombines TRBV7-9 with TRBJ1-3, with D perhaps matching TRBD1 (5 bases). V was trimmed by 5 bases and J by 7 bases, leaving 12 bases between them. The CDR3 runs to 13 residues. In germline, CDR1 is SEHNR, CDR2 FQNEAQ (reference sequence).

The chain has TRBV7-7 and TRBJ2-5, with 8 bases that match TRBD2. The length of the CDR3 is 15 residues. CDR1 and CDR2 from the germline V gene are SSHAT and FNYEAQ (reference sequence). V lost 5 bases to trimming and J lost 5 bases; unmatched junction nucleotides: 10. The CDR3 nucleotides read TGTGCCAGCAGCCCGTTACCGGGAGGGCCCGAGACCCAGTACTTC. Encoded protein: CASSPLPGGPETQYF.

This sequence joins TRBV19 and TRBJ2-1, with 9 bases that match TRBD1. V shed 6 bases and J 0 bases; nucleotides not matched to a gene: 3. Per the germline V gene, CDR1 is LNHDA and CDR2 is SQIVND (reference sequence). CDR3 length: 15 residues. CDR3: CASRTGQGSYNEQFF. CDR3 nucleotides: TGTGCCAGTAGAACGGGACAGGGCTCCTACAATGAGCAGTTCTTC.

This chain connects TRBV15 to TRBJ1-5, with D unresolved. The germline gives CDR1 LNHNV, CDR2 YYDKDF (reference sequence). Trimming removed 0 bases at V and 4 bases at J, with 4 bases between. There are 13 residues in the CDR3. CDR3 sequence: CATSRDRNQPQHF. CDR3 bases: TGTGCCACCAGCAGAGATCGGAATCAGCCCCAGCATTTT.

The CDR3 sequence is CASSFPRDRWEDTQYF. As DNA, the CDR3 is TGCGCCAGCAGCTTCCCTAGGGACAGATGGGAGGATACGCAGTATTTT. The rearrangement links TRBV5-1 to TRBJ2-3; 7 bases align to TRBD1. V lost 2 bases to trimming and J lost 6 bases; unmatched junction nucleotides: 12. Germline V gives CDR1 SGHRS, CDR2 YFSETQ. CDR3 length: 16 amino acids. The full variable domain, with the rest looked up from reference TRBV5-1 and TRBJ2-3, is KAGVTQTPRYLIKTRGQQVTLSCSPISGHRSVSWYQQTPGQGLQFLFEYFSETQRNKGNFPGRFSGRQFSNSRSEMNVSTLELGDSALYLCASSFPRDRWEDTQYFGPGTRLTVL.

The chain has TRBV6-1 and TRBJ2-7, with D perhaps matching TRBD2 (5 bases). The CDR3 is 11 amino acids. The V end lost 6 bases, the J end lost 2 bases, and 5 bases lay between the germline ends. Germline V gene data show CDR1 as MNHNS and CDR2 as SASEGT. CDR3 nucleotides: TGTGCCAGCAGCGGGACCTACGAGCAGTACTTC. As protein: CASSGTYEQYF.

This clone has a handful of counts. The DNA for the CDR3 is TGCGCCAGCACCGCCGCAGGGTTGAACACCGGGGAGCTGTTTTTT. Protein sequence: CASTAAGLNTGELFF. The V and J genes are TRBV5-1 and TRBJ2-2; possible D gene TRBD1, 5 bases. From germline, CDR1 is SGHRS and CDR2 YFSETQ. There are 15 residues in the CDR3. V lost 6 bases to trimming and J lost 1 base, with 13 bases between them. The full variable domain, completed using reference TRBV5-1 and TRBJ2-2, is KAGVTQTPRYLIKTRGQQVTLSCSPISGHRSVSWYQQTPGQGLQFLFEYFSETQRNKGNFPGRFSGRQFSNSRSEMNVSTLELGDSALYLCASTAAGLNTGELFFGEGSRLTVL.

The chain has TRBV19 and TRBJ1-3; tentatively, D is TRBD1 (6 bases). The germline CDR1 and CDR2 sequences are LNHDA and SQIVND (reference sequence). V dropped 9 bases and J dropped 0 bases, with 18 bases sitting between them. The CDR3 runs to 16 residues. The CDR3 protein is CASNRDGRDSGNTIYF. For the CDR3, the DNA is TGTGCCAGCAACAGGGACGGCCGGGACTCTGGAAACACCATATATTTT.

The chain recombines TRBV5-3 with TRBJ2-7; 8 bases fit TRBD1. TRBV5-3 is an ORF, with its function uncertain. V shed 2 bases and J 3 bases; nucleotides not matched to a gene: 7. The CDR3 consists of 15 residues. CDR3 sequence (DNA): TGTGCCAGAAGCTTTACTGGACAGGGTCTCTACGAGCAGTACTTC. Protein sequence: CARSFTGQGLYEQYF.

This chain links TRBV19 with TRBJ2-3; TRBD2 matches at 9 bases. V lost 7 bases, J lost 3 bases, and 5 bases stayed unmatched. The CDR3 covers 14 residues. Germline loops: CDR1 LNHDA, CDR2 SQIVND (reference sequence). The CDR3 is CASKLAGKTDTQYF. CDR3 DNA: TGTGCCAGTAAGCTAGCGGGGAAAACAGATACGCAGTATTTT.

This clone was seen a single time. Different DNA sequences within this sample yield the same CDR3. This chain uses TRBV6-5 with TRBJ1-2; D remains ambiguous. The V end was cut by 2 bases, the J end by 5 bases, with 6 bases between. Germline V CDR1 and CDR2: MNHEY, SVGAGI. The CDR3 covers 12 residues. This CDR3 reads CASSYRGYGYTF. As DNA, the CDR3 is TGTGCCAGCAGTTACCGAGGTTATGGCTACACCTTC.

V usage is TRBV2 and J usage is TRBJ2-3; a weak D match, TRBD1 (6 bases). The CDR3 length is 15 residues. V lost 6 bases to trimming and J lost 6 bases, with 19 bases between them. Per germline, CDR1 SNHLY and CDR2 FYNNEI. CDR3 region: CASSQTGSTRDTQYF. CDR3 DNA: TGTGCCAGCAGCCAGACAGGCTCCACTCGGGATACGCAGTATTTT.

V usage is TRBV4-1 and J usage is TRBJ2-7, with D tentatively TRBD1 (5 bases). V was shortened by 1 base and J by 5 bases, with 12 bases between the two germline ends. This CDR3 contains 14 residues. From germline, CDR1 is MGHRA and CDR2 YSYEKL. Written as DNA, the CDR3 is TGCGCCAGCAGCCAAGGGATGGCAGGGAACGAGCAGTACTTC. Translated, it gives CASSQGMAGNEQYF.

The V gene is TRBV5-4, the J gene TRBJ1-1, with D unresolved. The CDR3 runs 14 residues. The V and J ends lost 5 bases and 5 bases respectively, with 16 bases between them. CDR1 is SGHNT, CDR2 YYREEE, per germline (reference sequence). The CDR3 bases are TGTGCCAGCAGTGCGGGGAGGGAGTGGACTGAAGCTTTCTTT. This sequence encodes CASSAGREWTEAFF.

The chain recombines TRBV7-9 with TRBJ2-5, with a possible D match to TRBD2 (5 bases). CDR3 size: 15 residues. Germline values: CDR1 SEHNR, CDR2 FQNEAQ (reference sequence). The V end was cut by 5 bases, the J end by 2 bases, with 15 bases between. CDR3 in amino acids: CASSLSRTGQETQYF. CDR3 bases: TGTGCCAGCAGCCTGAGCCGGACGGGGCAAGAGACCCAGTACTTC.

The rearrangement uses TRBV9 and TRBJ2-2; D unresolved. The V gene lost 6 bases and the J gene lost 8 bases, with 8 bases spanning the gap. The CDR3 has 11 amino acids. Germline loops: CDR1 SGDLS, CDR2 YYNGEE. CDR3 residues: CASTGAGELFF. CDR3 in DNA: TGTGCCAGCACCGGTGCGGGGGAGCTGTTTTTT.